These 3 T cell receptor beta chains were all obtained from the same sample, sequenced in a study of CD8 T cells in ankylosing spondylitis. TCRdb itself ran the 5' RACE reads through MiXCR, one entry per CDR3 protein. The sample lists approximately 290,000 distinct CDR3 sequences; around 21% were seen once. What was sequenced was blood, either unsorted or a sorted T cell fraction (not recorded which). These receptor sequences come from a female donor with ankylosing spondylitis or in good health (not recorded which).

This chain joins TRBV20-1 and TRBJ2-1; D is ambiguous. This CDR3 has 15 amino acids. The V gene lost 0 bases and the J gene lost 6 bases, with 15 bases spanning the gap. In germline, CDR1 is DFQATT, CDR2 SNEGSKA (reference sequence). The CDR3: CSARDPKGPFNEQFF. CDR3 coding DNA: TGCAGTGCTAGAGATCCCAAAGGGCCATTCAATGAGCAGTTCTTC.

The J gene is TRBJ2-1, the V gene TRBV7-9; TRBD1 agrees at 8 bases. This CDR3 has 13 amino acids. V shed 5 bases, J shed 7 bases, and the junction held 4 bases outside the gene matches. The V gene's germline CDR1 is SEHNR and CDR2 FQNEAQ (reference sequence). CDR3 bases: TGTGCCAGCAGCGTCGGGACAGGTAATGAGCAGTTCTTC. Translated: CASSVGTGNEQFF.

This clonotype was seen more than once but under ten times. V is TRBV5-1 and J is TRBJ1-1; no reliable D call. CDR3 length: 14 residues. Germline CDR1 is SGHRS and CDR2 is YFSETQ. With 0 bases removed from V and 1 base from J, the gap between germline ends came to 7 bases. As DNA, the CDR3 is TGCGCCAGCAGCTTGGGGGTTAGGAACACTGAAGCTTTCTTT. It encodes CASSLGVRNTEAFF.